This T cell receptor beta chain was documented in a study of T cells in localized non-small cell lung cancer. The assay was immunoSEQ multiplex PCR, and TCRdb's table has in-frame clones only and misses some. The sample records approximately 45,000 clones, 80% to 85% being singletons. The CDR3 runs to 14 residues. CDR1 and CDR2 from the germline V gene are LNHDA and SQIVND (reference sequence). Trimming shortened V by 3 bases and J by 1 base, and 9 bases separated the two germline ends. This chain uses TRBV19 with TRBJ1-1; D not resolved. The sequence derives from a man aged 40 to 75 with stage III lung adenocarcinoma. Sample: peripheral blood mononuclear cells, taken before any cancer treatment. CDR3 loop: CASSIYGGNTEAFF. The CDR3 nucleotides are TGTGCCAGTAGTATCTACGGAGGGAACACTGAAGCTTTCTTT.